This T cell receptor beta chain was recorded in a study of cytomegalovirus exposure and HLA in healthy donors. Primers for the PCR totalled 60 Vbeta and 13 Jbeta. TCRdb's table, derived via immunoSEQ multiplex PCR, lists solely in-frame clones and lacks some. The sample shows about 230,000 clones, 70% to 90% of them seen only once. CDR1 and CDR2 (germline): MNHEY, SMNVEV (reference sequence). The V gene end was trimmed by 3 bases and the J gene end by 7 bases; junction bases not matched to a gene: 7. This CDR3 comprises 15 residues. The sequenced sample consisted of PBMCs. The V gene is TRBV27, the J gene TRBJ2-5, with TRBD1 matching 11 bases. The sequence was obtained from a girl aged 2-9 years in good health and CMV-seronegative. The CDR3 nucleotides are TGTGCCAGCAGTTTCGGACAGGGGGCTTCTTTGACCCAGTACTTC. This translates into CASSFGQGASLTQYF.